This TCR beta chain is drawn from a study of blood T cell repertoires in COVID-19. Study context: Whether acute or convalescent, the COVID-19 samples came from the United States, Italy and Spain. T cells, B-cell-depleted T cells, or PBMCs supplied cDNA or gDNA.

The V gene's germline CDR1 is MNHNS and CDR2 SASEGT. The germline V and J ends were trimmed by 1 base and 0 bases, with 10 bases remaining between them. This CDR3 contains 16 residues. In the original analysis: Counts of nucleated cells, estimated from reference gene primer amplification, were obtained. Generated by immunoSEQ multiplex PCR, the TCRdb table keeps only in-frame clones and is missing some. For V, J and clone size, that table is used; D and trimming come from the DNA. Of approximately 150,000 clones detected, 81% appear once; the ten largest clones hold roughly 8%. The clonotype originates from a human donor in a cohort sampled during active COVID-19. The rearrangement joins TRBV6-1 to TRBJ2-1; D not certain. The sample taken for sequencing was peripheral blood. The CDR3 here is CASSEDVLNSYNEQFF. For the CDR3, the DNA is TGTGCCAGCAGTGAAGACGTACTAAACTCCTACAATGAGCAGTTCTTC.